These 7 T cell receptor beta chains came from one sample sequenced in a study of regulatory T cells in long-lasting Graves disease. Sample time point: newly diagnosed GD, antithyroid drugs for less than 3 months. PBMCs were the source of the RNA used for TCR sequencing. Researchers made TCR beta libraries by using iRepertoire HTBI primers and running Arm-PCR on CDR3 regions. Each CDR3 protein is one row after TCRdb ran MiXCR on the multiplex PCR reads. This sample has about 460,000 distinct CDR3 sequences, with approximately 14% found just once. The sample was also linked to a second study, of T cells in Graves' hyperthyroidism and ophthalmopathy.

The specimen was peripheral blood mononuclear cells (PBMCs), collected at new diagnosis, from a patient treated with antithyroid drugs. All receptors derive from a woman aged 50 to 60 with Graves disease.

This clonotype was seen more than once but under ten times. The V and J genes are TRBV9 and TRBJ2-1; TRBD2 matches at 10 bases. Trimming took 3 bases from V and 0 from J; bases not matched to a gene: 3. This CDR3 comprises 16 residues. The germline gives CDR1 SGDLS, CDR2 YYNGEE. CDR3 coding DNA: TGTGCCAGCAGCGGACCTAGCGGGAGCTCCTACAATGAGCAGTTCTTC. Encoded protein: CASSGPSGSSYNEQFF. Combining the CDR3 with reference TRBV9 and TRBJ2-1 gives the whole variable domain DSGVTQTPKHLITATGQRVTLRCSPRSGDLSVYWYQQSLDQGLQFLIQYYNGEERAKGNILERFSAQQFPDLHSELNLSSLELGDSALYFCASSGPSGSSYNEQFFGPGTRLTVL.

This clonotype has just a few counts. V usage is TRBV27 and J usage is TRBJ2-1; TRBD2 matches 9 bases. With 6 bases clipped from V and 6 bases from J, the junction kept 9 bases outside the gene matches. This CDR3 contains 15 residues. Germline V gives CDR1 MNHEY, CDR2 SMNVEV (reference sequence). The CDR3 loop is CASRPLAGSCNEQFF. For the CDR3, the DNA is TGTGCCAGCAGACCACTAGCGGGCTCTTGCAATGAGCAGTTCTTC.

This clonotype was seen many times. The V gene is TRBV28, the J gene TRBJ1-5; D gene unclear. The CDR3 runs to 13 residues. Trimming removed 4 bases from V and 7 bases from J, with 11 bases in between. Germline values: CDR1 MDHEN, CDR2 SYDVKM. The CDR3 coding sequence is TGTGCCAGCAGTTCAAGACATCGCCAGCCCCAGCATTTT. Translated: CASSSRHRQPQHF.

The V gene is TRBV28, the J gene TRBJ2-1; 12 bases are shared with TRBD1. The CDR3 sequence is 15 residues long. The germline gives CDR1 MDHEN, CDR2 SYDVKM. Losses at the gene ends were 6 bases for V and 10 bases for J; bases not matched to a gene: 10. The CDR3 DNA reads TGTGCCAGCAGGGATCCGGGACAGGGGGCGGGAGAGCAGTTCTTC. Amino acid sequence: CASRDPGQGAGEQFF.

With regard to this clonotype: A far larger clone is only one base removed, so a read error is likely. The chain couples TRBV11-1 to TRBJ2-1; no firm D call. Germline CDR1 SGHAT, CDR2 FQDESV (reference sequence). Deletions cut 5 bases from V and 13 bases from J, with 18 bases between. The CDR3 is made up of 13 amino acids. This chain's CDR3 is CASSATVGETQFF. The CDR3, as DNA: TGTGCCAGCAGCGCAACGGTAGGAGAGACCCAGTTCTTC. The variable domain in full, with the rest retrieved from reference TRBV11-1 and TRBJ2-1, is EAEVAQSPRYKITEKSQAVAFWCDPISGHATLYWYRQILGQGPELLVQFQDESVVDDSQLPKDRFSAERLKGVDSTLKIQPAELGDSAMYLCASSATVGETQFFGPGTRLTVL.

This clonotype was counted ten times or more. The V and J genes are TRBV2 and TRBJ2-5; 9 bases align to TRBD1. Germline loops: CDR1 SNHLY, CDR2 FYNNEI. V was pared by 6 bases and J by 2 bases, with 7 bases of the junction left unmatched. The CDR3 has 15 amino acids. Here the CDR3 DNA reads TGTGCCAGCAGCCCCGGACAGGGGCAGCAAGAGACCCAGTACTTC. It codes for CASSPGQGQQETQYF.

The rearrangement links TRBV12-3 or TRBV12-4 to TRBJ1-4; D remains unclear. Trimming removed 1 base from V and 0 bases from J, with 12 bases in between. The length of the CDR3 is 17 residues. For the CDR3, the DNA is TGTGCCAGCAGTTTAGACCCGTTGACGGCAACTAATGAAAAACTGTTTTTT. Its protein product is CASSLDPLTATNEKLFF.